This is a list of T cell receptor beta chains from one sample in a study of cytomegalovirus exposure and HLA in healthy donors. Generated by immunoSEQ multiplex PCR, the TCRdb table keeps only in-frame clones and is missing some. This sample contains 65,000 to 85,000 clones. The specimen sequenced was PBMCs. The receptors derive from a woman in her sixties or seventies in good health and CMV-seronegative. Both conserved end residues are part of each CDR3. D genes are given only for firm matches.

v_gene	d_gene	j_gene	CDR3aa	CDR3nt
TRBV6-1	.	TRBJ1-1	CASSERGAGTEAFF	TGTGCCAGCAGTGAACGGGGGGCAGGCACTGAAGCTTTCTTT
TRBV6-4	TRBD1	TRBJ1-2	CASSERTGSGGYTF	TGTGCCAGCAGTGAGAGGACAGGGTCTGGTGGCTACACCTTC
TRBV28	TRBD2	TRBJ2-1	CASSSPRDYSNEQFF	TGTGCCAGCAGTTCGCCCCGGGACTACTCCAATGAGCAGTTCTTC
TRBV6-5	.	TRBJ2-3	CASSYSTGDTQYF	TGTGCCAGCAGTTACTCTACGGGGGATACGCAGTATTTT
TRBV28	.	TRBJ2-7	CASSYQGTYEQYF	TGTGCCAGCAGTTATCAGGGAACCTACGAGCAGTACTTC
TRBV28	TRBD1	TRBJ2-3	CASSSGQGTDTQYF	TGTGCCAGCAGTTCGGGACAGGGGACAGATACGCAGTATTTT
TRBV28	TRBD2	TRBJ2-7	CASSLGTSGIYYEQYF	TGTGCCAGCAGTCTCGGGACTAGCGGGATTTACTACGAGCAGTACTTC
TRBV5-1	TRBD2	TRBJ2-1	CASSFRRAGTSYNEQFF	TGCGCCAGCAGCTTTAGGCGAGCGGGAACATCCTACAATGAGCAGTTCTTC
TRBV4-2	TRBD2	TRBJ2-3	CASSRQAGGGTDTQYF	TGTGCCAGCAGTCGACAAGCGGGAGGAGGTACAGATACGCAGTATTTT
TRBV2	TRBD2	TRBJ2-3	CASQPGLATDTQYF	TGTGCCAGCCAACCGGGACTAGCGACAGATACGCAGTATTTT
TRBV30	TRBD2	TRBJ2-1	CAWNRKGLYYNEQFF	TGTGCCTGGAACAGAAAGGGACTATATTACAATGAGCAGTTCTTC
TRBV19	.	TRBJ2-7	CASSIRENYEQYF	TGTGCCAGTAGTATCCGGGAGAACTACGAGCAGTACTTC
TRBV7-9	.	TRBJ1-1	CASSLAQGTEAFF	TGTGCCAGCAGCTTAGCCCAGGGGACTGAAGCTTTCTTT
TRBV27	.	TRBJ1-5	CASSPGSPSNQPQHF	TGTGCCAGCAGTCCGGGATCCCCAAGCAATCAGCCCCAGCATTTT
TRBV18	.	TRBJ2-7	CASSPGQDYEQYF	TGTGCCAGCTCACCAGGGCAGGACTACGAGCAGTACTTC
TRBV5-1	.	TRBJ2-2	CASSSGQYNGELFF	TGCGCCAGCAGCTCCGGACAGTATAATGGGGAGCTGTTTTTT
TRBV9	.	TRBJ2-7	CASSVEAGVNEQYF	TGTGCCAGCAGCGTAGAGGCAGGGGTGAACGAGCAGTACTTC